This T cell receptor beta chain originates from a study of shared clonotypes between healthy human individuals. Study results and limitations: Having only a few donors restricted how much genetic and exposure-history diversity was captured. Several donors shared approximately 5% of their naive CD4 clonotypes.

CDR1 ENHRY and CDR2 SYGVKD come from the germline V gene. V lost 4 bases to trimming and J lost 4 bases, with 20 bases between them. This CDR3 region has 17 residues. Repertoires were generated with immunoSEQ multiplex PCR, while TCRdb's copy carries only in-frame clones and drops some. The sample records approximately 2.4 million clones, around 95% being singletons. With regard to this clone: The antigen is undetermined.

The chain employs TRBV10-3 and TRBJ2-4, with a tentative D call TRBD2 (6 bases). The sequence derives from a man aged 18 to 29 in good health. The sample comprised naive CD4+ T cells sorted from blood. The sample's subset: CD45RA+ positively selected. The CDR3 reads CAISGEVGVGAKNIQYF. The CDR3 coding sequence is TGTGCCATCAGTGGGGAGGTCGGGGTAGGGGCTAAAAACATTCAGTACTTC.